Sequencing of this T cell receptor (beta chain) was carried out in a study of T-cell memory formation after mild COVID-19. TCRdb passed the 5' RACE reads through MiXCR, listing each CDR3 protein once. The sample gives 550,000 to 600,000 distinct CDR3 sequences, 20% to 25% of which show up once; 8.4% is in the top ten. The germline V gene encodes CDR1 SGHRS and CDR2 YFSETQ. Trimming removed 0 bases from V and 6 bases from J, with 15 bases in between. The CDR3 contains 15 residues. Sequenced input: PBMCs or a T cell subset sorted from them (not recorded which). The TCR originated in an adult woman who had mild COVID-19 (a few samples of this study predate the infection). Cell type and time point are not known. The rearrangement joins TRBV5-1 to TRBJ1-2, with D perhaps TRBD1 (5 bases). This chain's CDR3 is CASSLGARVSDGYTF. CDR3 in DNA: TGCGCCAGCAGCTTGGGGGCCAGGGTTTCGGATGGCTACACCTTC.